This T cell receptor beta chain was found in a study of blood T cell repertoires in COVID-19. Looking at the study overall: Researchers got acute and convalescent COVID-19 samples from the United States, Italy and Spain.

Method: immunoSEQ multiplex PCR; TCRdb's copy keeps in-frame clones and lacks some. The sample records fewer than 400,000 clones, roughly 85% being singletons. Individuals drawn from 24 US areas were roughly 18 to 95 years old. Assignments of participants to cohorts depended upon their own reported clinical history. Sequencing was carried out using PBMCs or T cells enriched from blood (not recorded which). The receptor was isolated from a man aged 25-45 years who had recovered from COVID-19.

The CDR3 sequence: CASSSPGGSTQYF. In DNA form, the CDR3 reads TGTGCCAGCAGCTCCCCGGGGGGGTCGACCCAGTACTTC. The gene calls are TRBV5-4 and TRBJ2-5, with TRBD2 matching over 8 bases. There are 13 residues in the CDR3. J gave up 7 bases and V 3 bases, and 5 bases lay outside the gene matches. The V gene's germline CDR1 is SGHNT and CDR2 YYREEE (reference sequence).